These 23 T cell receptor beta chains originate from one sample sequenced in a study of CD8+ T cells in alopecia areata. Treatment specified: oral pan-JAK inhibitor, 5-10 mg twice daily. In each case, RNA was isolated and then reverse transcribed into cDNA as the sequencing template. TCRdb's copy holds only in-frame clones and misses some; the assay was immunoSEQ multiplex PCR. The table includes about 140,000 clones, around 86% detected once. The starting material was CD8+ T cells sorted from blood, obtained at week 4, from a patient treated with tofacitinib. These receptors came from a human donor with alopecia areata.

J is TRBJ2-2 and V is TRBV30, with D perhaps TRBD1 (5 bases). The CDR3 is 14 amino acids. V lost 3 bases, J lost 2 bases, and 10 bases lay in between. Looked up from germline, CDR1 is GTSNPN and CDR2 is SVGIG (reference sequence). CDR3 DNA: TGTGCCTGGAGCCTGGACACTAACACCGGGGAGCTGTTTTTT. Its translation: CAWSLDTNTGELFF.

The V and J genes are TRBV2 and TRBJ1-1, with D hard to call. The CDR3 totals 12 residues. Germline V gives CDR1 SNHLY, CDR2 FYNNEI. V was shortened by 8 bases and J by 1 base, with 8 bases between the two germline ends. The chain's CDR3 is CASWVSNTEAFF. In DNA form, the CDR3 reads TGTGCCAGCTGGGTGTCGAACACTGAAGCTTTCTTT.

J is TRBJ2-1 and V is TRBV6-5; D perhaps matches TRBD2 (6 bases). Trimming took off 2 bases at V and 2 bases at J, with 10 bases between the two ends. The germline gives CDR1 MNHEY, CDR2 SVGAGI. The CDR3 has 15 amino acids. CDR3 DNA sequence: TGTGCCAGCAGTTACGGCGGGACTGCCTACAATGAGCAGTTCTTC. Its translation is CASSYGGTAYNEQFF.

The chain joins TRBV29-1 to TRBJ2-7, with D maybe TRBD2 (6 bases). This CDR3 is 14 amino acids long. V lost 4 bases to trimming and J lost 5 bases, with 18 bases between them. CDR1 and CDR2 (germline): SQVTM, ANQGSEA. The chain's CDR3 is CSVGSRRGFDEQYF. Written as DNA, the CDR3 is TGCAGCGTTGGATCGAGGAGGGGTTTCGACGAGCAGTACTTC.

This sequence joins TRBV2 and TRBJ1-5; weak D call: TRBD1 (5 bases). CDR1 is SNHLY, CDR2 FYNNEI, per germline. This CDR3 spans 14 amino acids. Trimming stripped 1 base from V and 4 bases from J, with 8 bases between. In DNA, the CDR3 is TGTGCCAGCAGTGAAGTAAGACAGAATCAGCCCCAGCATTTT. It translates to CASSEVRQNQPQHF.

A single count supports this clone. The chain is built from TRBV5-1 and TRBJ1-1, with 8 bases that match TRBD1. The germline gives CDR1 SGHRS, CDR2 YFSETQ. Trimming cost V 4 bases and J 5 bases; bases outside gene matches: 7. This CDR3 has 14 residues. CDR3 coding DNA: TGCGCCAGCAGCGAAGGACAGGGTGTGACTGAAGCTTTCTTT. Amino acids: CASSEGQGVTEAFF.

This chain links TRBV7-9 with TRBJ2-5; D perhaps matches TRBD2 (7 bases). Germline V CDR1 and CDR2: SEHNR, FQNEAQ (reference sequence). The CDR3 loop spans 14 amino acids. Trimming pared 5 bases from V and 2 bases from J, leaving 12 bases between. In nucleotides, the CDR3 is TGTGCCAGCAGCGCCAGGGGAGGGCAAGAGACCCAGTACTTC. This codes for CASSARGGQETQYF.

The chain couples TRBV2 to TRBJ2-7; no firm D call. The CDR3 has 13 amino acids. V lost 6 bases, J lost 0 bases, and 9 bases lay in between. The germline V gene has CDR1 SNHLY and CDR2 FYNNEI. This CDR3 is CASSPYSSYEQYF. In DNA form, the CDR3 reads TGTGCCAGCAGCCCGTACAGCTCCTACGAGCAGTACTTC. Filled out from reference TRBV2 and TRBJ2-7, the complete variable domain reads EPEVTQTPSHQVTQMGQEVILRCVPISNHLYFYWYRQILGQKVEFLVSFYNNEISEKSEIFDDQFSVERPDGSNFTLKIRSTKLEDSAMYFCASSPYSSYEQYFGPGTRLTVT.

J is TRBJ2-4 and V is TRBV19; 9 nucleotides match TRBD1. With 5 bases clipped from V and 6 bases from J, the junction kept 11 bases outside the gene matches. The CDR3 sequence is 16 residues long. The germline V gene encodes CDR1 LNHDA and CDR2 SQIVND (reference sequence). In nucleotides, the CDR3 is TGTGCCAGTAGTCCATGGACAGGGGAGACAGGAAACATTCAGTACTTC. Translation: CASSPWTGETGNIQYF. Combining the CDR3 with reference TRBV19 and TRBJ2-4 gives the whole variable domain DGGITQSPKYLFRKEGQNVTLSCEQNLNHDAMYWYRQDPGQGLRLIYYSQIVNDFQKGDIAEGYSVSREKKESFPLTVTSAQKNPTAFYLCASSPWTGETGNIQYFGAGTRLSVL.

This sequence joins TRBV19 and TRBJ2-4; D is perhaps TRBD1 (5 bases). The germline V and J ends were trimmed by 4 bases and 2 bases, with 15 bases remaining between them. Germline loops: CDR1 LNHDA, CDR2 SQIVND (reference sequence). This CDR3 is built from 16 residues. The CDR3 is CASSTLPQGTKNIQYF. The CDR3 nucleotides read TGTGCCAGTAGTACCCTCCCCCAGGGTACCAAAAACATTCAGTACTTC.

The CDR3 coding sequence is TGTGCCAGCAGCGCGCCGGGACTAGGAAGCACAGATACGCAGTATTTT. Amino acid sequence: CASSAPGLGSTDTQYF. V and J are TRBV9 and TRBJ2-3; 8 bases align to TRBD2. J lost 0 bases, V lost 3 bases, and 6 bases had no gene match. Germline V gives CDR1 SGDLS, CDR2 YYNGEE. The length of the CDR3 is 16 residues.

This chain connects TRBV6-5 to TRBJ2-7; 7 bases agree with TRBD1. Trimming removed 6 bases from V and 3 bases from J; junction bases left unmatched: 5. The CDR3 is 13 amino acids. The V gene's germline CDR1 is MNHEY and CDR2 SVGAGI. CDR3 DNA sequence: TGTGCCAGCAGGATTTGGGACAGCTACGAGCAGTACTTC. It translates to CASRIWDSYEQYF.

The rearrangement joins TRBV7-9 to TRBJ2-7; TRBD1 matches at 10 bases. J gave up 2 bases and V 5 bases, and 9 bases lay outside the gene matches. Germline V gene data show CDR1 as SEHNR and CDR2 as FQNEAQ (reference sequence). CDR3 length equals 16 residues. CDR3 residues: CASSGLGTGATYEQYF. The CDR3 DNA sequence: TGTGCCAGCAGCGGACTGGGGACAGGGGCAACCTACGAGCAGTACTTC.

The CDR3 DNA reads as TGTGCCAGCAGCATTAGTGCTGAGCAGTTCTTC. Residues: CASSISAEQFF. The J gene is TRBJ2-1, the V gene TRBV11-2; D is unclear. The germline V gene encodes CDR1 SGHAT and CDR2 FQNNGV. The CDR3 spans 11 residues. V dropped 5 bases and J dropped 9 bases, with 8 bases sitting between them.

The gene calls are TRBV27 and TRBJ2-1; 12 nucleotides line up with TRBD2. CDR1 is MNHEY and CDR2 is SMNVEV in the germline V gene (reference sequence). This CDR3 region has 15 residues. J was trimmed by 6 bases and V by 7 bases; bases with no gene match: 7. The CDR3 region is CASTSGTSGSNEQFF. The CDR3 DNA is TGTGCCAGCACCTCCGGGACTAGCGGGTCCAATGAGCAGTTCTTC.

This rearrangement joins TRBV30 to TRBJ2-1; possibly TRBD2 for D (6 bases). The V end lost 1 base, the J end lost 3 bases, and 7 bases lay between the germline ends. Germline CDR1 is GTSNPN and CDR2 is SVGIG (reference sequence). This CDR3 spans 13 amino acids. CDR3 sequence (DNA): TGTGCCTGGAGTGCGGGACTCTACAATGAGCAGTTCTTC. This translates into CAWSAGLYNEQFF.

The chain combines TRBV27 with TRBJ1-6; D ambiguous. Trimming pared 5 bases from V and 8 bases from J, leaving 10 bases between. Germline V lookup: CDR1 MNHEY, CDR2 SMNVEV (reference sequence). CDR3 length: 13 amino acids. The CDR3 DNA reads as TGTGCCAGCAGTCCCCTCAGCGATTCACCCCTCCACTTT. Protein sequence: CASSPLSDSPLHF.

The V call is TRBV23-1, the J call TRBJ2-3, with TRBD1 matching over 8 bases. TRBV23-1 has ORF status, its function being uncertain. J was trimmed by 5 bases and V by 0 bases; bases with no gene match: 4. The CDR3 extends over 15 amino acids. The CDR3 loop reads CASSQSDRERDTQYF. CDR3 DNA sequence: TGCGCCAGCAGTCAATCGGACAGGGAGAGAGATACGCAGTATTTT.

This rearrangement joins TRBV19 to TRBJ2-3, with 8 bases that match TRBD1. The CDR3 length is 14 residues. Germline CDR1 and CDR2: LNHDA and SQIVND (reference sequence). V lost 7 bases, J lost 2 bases, and 5 bases stayed unmatched. The CDR3 nucleotides read TGTGCCAGTACCTTGACAGGGGCCACAGATACGCAGTATTTT. It specifies CASTLTGATDTQYF. Based on the CDR3 plus reference TRBV19 and TRBJ2-3, the full variable domain is DGGITQSPKYLFRKEGQNVTLSCEQNLNHDAMYWYRQDPGQGLRLIYYSQIVNDFQKGDIAEGYSVSREKKESFPLTVTSAQKNPTAFYLCASTLTGATDTQYFGPGTRLTVL.

This chain joins TRBV9 and TRBJ2-4; 9 nucleotides match TRBD1. CDR3 length equals 15 residues. Germline values: CDR1 SGDLS, CDR2 YYNGEE. Unmatched junction bases numbered 10, after V lost 4 bases and J lost 8 bases. The CDR3 DNA is TGTGCCAGCAGCATCGAGACAGGGGGTACGGACATTCAGTACTTC. Translated, it gives CASSIETGGTDIQYF.

The genes are TRBV30 and TRBJ2-1; 9 nucleotides match TRBD1. The junction had 6 bases not matched to a gene; V was cut back by 3 bases and J by 3 bases. This CDR3 is built from 15 residues. Germline-derived CDR1 and CDR2 are GTSNPN and SVGIG (reference sequence). CDR3 amino acids: CAWRSEGQGYNEQFF. The CDR3 region has the DNA TGTGCCTGGAGGAGTGAGGGACAGGGCTACAATGAGCAGTTCTTC. The entire variable domain, with the rest obtained from reference TRBV30 and TRBJ2-1, is as follows: SQTIHQWPATLVQPVGSPLSLECTVEGTSNPNLYWYRQAAGRGLQLLFYSVGIGQISSEVPQNLSASRPQDRQFILSSKKLLLSDSGFYLCAWRSEGQGYNEQFFGPGTRLTVL.

The chain carries TRBV5-4 and TRBJ1-2, with a possible D match to TRBD1 (5 bases). The CDR3 totals 14 residues. Germline lookup yields CDR1 SGHNT and CDR2 YYREEE (reference sequence). V shed 1 base and J shed 6 bases, with 13 bases lying between them. The CDR3 spells CASSLLGGVDGYTF. The CDR3 region has the DNA TGTGCCAGCAGCTTGCTCGGGGGGGTAGATGGCTACACCTTC. Full variable domain (outside the CDR3, taken from reference TRBV5-4 and TRBJ1-2): ETGVTQSPTHLIKTRGQQVTLRCSSQSGHNTVSWYQQALGQGPQFIFQYYREEENGRGNFPPRFSGLQFPNYSSELNVNALELDDSALYLCASSLLGGVDGYTFGSGTRLTVV.

This clone was recorded only once. V gene TRBV2 combines with J gene TRBJ1-2; D not resolved. There are 16 residues in the CDR3. The V end was cut by 3 bases, the J end by 0 bases, with 14 bases between. The germline gives CDR1 SNHLY, CDR2 FYNNEI. The CDR3 bases are TGTGCCAGCAGTGACTCCTTGTCCAGAGCTAACTATGGCTACACCTTC. It specifies CASSDSLSRANYGYTF.